Listed below are T cell receptor beta chains from one sample, sequenced in a study of T cells expressing NK-cell markers. No DNA is given; TCRdb re-called the 5' RACE reads and lists each CDR3 protein once. In all, the sample yields over 100,000 distinct CDR3 sequences. Sequencing was performed on blood T cells: a sorted CD56 or NKG2C T cell subset, CD4+ or CD8+ T cells, or bulk PBMC T cells (not recorded which). These receptors were obtained from a woman between 18 and 70 years old in good health. Both conserved end residues are part of each CDR3. Clone size appears in some rows only: once, few, many, or a class for an expanded clone.

size: NA
J: TRBJ2-1
V: TRBV5-1
CDR3: CASSLGRREAYNEQFF

size: NA
J: TRBJ2-1
V: TRBV12-3/TRBV12-4
CDR3: CASSLTTSGFHEQFF

size: NA
J: TRBJ2-1
V: TRBV5-1
CDR3: CASSLAVEQFF

size: NA
J: TRBJ2-7
V: TRBV7-9
CDR3: CASSQFNSYEQYF

size: NA
J: TRBJ2-2
V: TRBV9
CDR3: CASSAEPVAGGPNTGELFF

size: NA
J: TRBJ1-4
V: TRBV28
CDR3: CASSLSWSVEEKLFF

size: NA
J: TRBJ2-5
V: TRBV6-2/TRBV6-3
CDR3: CASSYPDSKYQETQYF

size: NA
J: TRBJ2-7
V: TRBV19
CDR3: CASRGSVYEQYF

size: NA
J: TRBJ2-5
V: TRBV6-1
CDR3: CASRPETGAETQYF

size: NA
J: TRBJ1-1
V: TRBV6-5
CDR3: CASSSDRMNTEAFF

size: medium-sized
J: TRBJ1-1
V: TRBV7-9
CDR3: CASSYLQGTEAFF

size: NA
J: TRBJ2-7
V: TRBV12-3/TRBV12-4
CDR3: CASSFGGHNYEQYF

size: NA
J: TRBJ2-5
V: TRBV25-1
CDR3: CASSVRDRGQETQYF

size: NA
J: TRBJ2-7
V: TRBV29-1
CDR3: CSAGTGTYEQYF

size: NA
J: TRBJ2-2
V: TRBV19
CDR3: CASSMLAGGTGELFF

size: NA
J: TRBJ1-1
V: TRBV5-1
CDR3: CASSLQNMNTEAFF

size: NA
J: TRBJ2-2
V: TRBV7-2
CDR3: CASSPTLGGELFF

size: NA
J: TRBJ1-4
V: TRBV19
CDR3: CASRRVEAASEKLFF

size: NA
J: TRBJ2-1
V: TRBV20-1
CDR3: CSARDVGNNNEQFF

size: NA
J: TRBJ2-2
V: TRBV24-1
CDR3: CATSDRTGLDTGELFF

size: NA
J: TRBJ2-5
V: TRBV19
CDR3: CASSPLAGVQETQYF

size: NA
J: TRBJ2-2
V: TRBV7-9
CDR3: CASSLAQNTGELFF

size: NA
J: TRBJ1-5
V: TRBV4-2
CDR3: CASSQLEEQNQPQHF

size: NA
J: TRBJ1-1
V: TRBV21-1
CDR3: CASSKAEPTGGSTEAFF

size: NA
J: TRBJ1-2
V: TRBV27
CDR3: CASSTGYPPEGYTF

size: NA
J: TRBJ2-1
V: TRBV29-1
CDR3: CSVEEPTSGVYNEQFF

size: NA
J: TRBJ2-5
V: TRBV21-1
CDR3: CASTLRGEGSEETQYF

size: NA
J: TRBJ2-2
V: TRBV5-5
CDR3: CASRGNTGELFF

size: NA
J: TRBJ1-2
V: TRBV21-1
CDR3: CASRGRSVALYGYTF

size: NA
J: TRBJ2-2
V: TRBV7-9
CDR3: CASSSFTGELFF

size: NA
J: TRBJ2-1
V: TRBV7-6
CDR3: CASSLGGAPNEQFF

size: NA
J: TRBJ2-1
V: TRBV28
CDR3: CASSLGGTAYNEQFF

size: NA
J: TRBJ2-1
V: TRBV7-9
CDR3: CASSRGGATWFF

size: NA
J: TRBJ2-3
V: TRBV29-1
CDR3: CSVLLAGVGETQYF

size: NA
J: TRBJ2-3
V: TRBV24-1
CDR3: CATSDGISGTSTDTQYF

size: NA
J: TRBJ1-1
V: TRBV27
CDR3: CASSRLLGTDEAFF

size: NA
J: TRBJ2-1
V: TRBV7-6
CDR3: CASSLGRLAVNEQFF

size: NA
J: TRBJ1-1
V: TRBV12-3/TRBV12-4
CDR3: CASSPGTGGGNTEAFF

size: NA
J: TRBJ2-3
V: TRBV5-6
CDR3: CASSLDFPADTQYF

size: NA
J: TRBJ1-5
V: TRBV4-1
CDR3: CASSHLGGQPQHF

size: NA
J: TRBJ2-3
V: TRBV27
CDR3: CASSLWDNTDTQYF

size: NA
J: TRBJ1-2
V: TRBV29-1
CDR3: CSVETGEHYGYTF

size: NA
J: TRBJ1-1
V: TRBV12-3/TRBV12-4
CDR3: CASTRTGLGTEAFF

size: NA
J: TRBJ1-1
V: TRBV6-1
CDR3: CASTQGVNTEAFF

size: NA
J: TRBJ2-7
V: TRBV29-1
CDR3: CSVGRGLGSSYEQYF

size: NA
J: TRBJ2-2
V: TRBV28
CDR3: CASSQLGGTGELFF